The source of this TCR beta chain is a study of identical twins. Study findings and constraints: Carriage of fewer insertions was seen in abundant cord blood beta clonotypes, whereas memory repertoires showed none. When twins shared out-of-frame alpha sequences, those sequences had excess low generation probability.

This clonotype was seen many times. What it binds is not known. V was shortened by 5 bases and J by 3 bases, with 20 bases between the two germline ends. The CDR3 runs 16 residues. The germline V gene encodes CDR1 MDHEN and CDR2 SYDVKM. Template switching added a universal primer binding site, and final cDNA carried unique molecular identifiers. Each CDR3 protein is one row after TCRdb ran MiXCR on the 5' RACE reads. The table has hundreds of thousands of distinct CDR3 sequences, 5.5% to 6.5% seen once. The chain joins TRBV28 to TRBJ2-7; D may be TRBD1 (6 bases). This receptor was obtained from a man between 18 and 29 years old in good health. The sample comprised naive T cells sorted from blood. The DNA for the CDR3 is TGTGCCAGCAGTGTCCAGGCAGGACAGAGGATCTACGAGCAGTACTTC. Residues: CASSVQAGQRIYEQYF.